This TCR beta chain was documented in a study of cytomegalovirus exposure and HLA in healthy donors. Across the study: Of 350 to 400 genotyped donors, around 86% grouped in the Caucasian-associated ancestry cluster. Regarding the study as a whole: A missense DCLRE1C variant was associated with V- and J-gene trimming of TCR beta chains in a later analysis, and an independent cohort replicated the association. An assumption of roughly uniform sequencing depth across donors underlay the presence/absence analyses. A later look showed TCR association rates differing by HLA locus, highest for DRB1 and lowest for HLA-C.

It was with 60 Vbeta and 13 Jbeta primers that the PCR ran. Clones were sequenced by immunoSEQ multiplex PCR, and TCRdb holds only the in-frame ones, with some missing. The sample records roughly 130,000 clones, over 75% being singletons. J was trimmed by 4 bases and V by 1 base; bases with no gene match: 4. This CDR3 region has 15 residues. The germline gives CDR1 LGHNA, CDR2 YNFKEQ. Points on this clone: Its matching antigen is unknown.

This chain connects TRBV4-2 to TRBJ1-1; the match to TRBD1 covers 9 bases. Sequenced sample: PBMCs. The TCR comes from a boy aged 10-17 years in good health and CMV-seronegative. Here the CDR3 reads CASSQARQGGTEAFF. CDR3 DNA sequence: TGTGCCAGCAGCCAAGCTAGACAGGGGGGCACTGAAGCTTTCTTT.